These 28 T cell receptor beta chains originate from one sample sequenced in a study of control samples from healthy donors and cancer patients. Some clones are missing from TCRdb's copy, which holds only in-frame ones; the method was immunoSEQ multiplex PCR. The sample includes some 120,000 clones, 75% to 95% seen only once; the top ten take more than 2%. Material: blood. The receptors shown here come from a man younger than 35 in good health.

The V and J genes are TRBV25-1 and TRBJ2-1; 7 bases line up with TRBD2. The CDR3 runs 15 residues. V lost 3 bases and J lost 2; bases outside the gene matches: 4. Germline V gene data show CDR1 as MGHDK and CDR2 as SYGVNS. CDR3 sequence: CASSDPGTTYNEQFF. CDR3 coding DNA: TGTGCCAGCAGTGACCCCGGGACTACCTACAATGAGCAGTTCTTC.

The rearrangement links TRBV2 to TRBJ2-7, with D tentatively TRBD1 or TRBD2 (7 bases each). Germline CDR1 and CDR2: SNHLY and FYNNEI. The length of the CDR3 is 19 residues. The V and J ends lost 6 bases and 0 bases respectively, with 27 bases between them. For the CDR3, the DNA is TGTGCCAGCAGGCACACAGGGGAGGGGTGGAAGGGTTCCTCCTACGAGCAGTACTTC. Protein sequence: CASRHTGEGWKGSSYEQYF.

V usage is TRBV9 and J usage is TRBJ1-2; the match to TRBD1 covers 7 bases. V dropped 0 bases and J dropped 8; count of bases not matched to a gene: 7. Looked up from germline, CDR1 is SGDLS and CDR2 is YYNGEE. The CDR3 is 14 residues long. The CDR3 coding sequence is TGTGCCAGCAGCGTAGCGGAGGGGGCAAAAGGCTACACCTTC. Protein: CASSVAEGAKGYTF.

The chain carries TRBV4-1 and TRBJ2-7; a possible D gene is TRBD2 (5 bases). CDR1 and CDR2 from the germline V gene are MGHRA and YSYEKL. The V end was cut by 4 bases, the J end by 3 bases, with 10 bases between. The CDR3 length is 13 residues. The CDR3: CASSLQLDYEQYF. The CDR3 DNA is TGCGCCAGCAGCCTGCAACTAGACTACGAGCAGTACTTC.

This clone was seen only once. The chain links TRBV5-1 to TRBJ2-7; D not resolved. V lost 4 bases, J lost 2 bases, and 13 bases lay in between. The CDR3 extends over 14 amino acids. CDR1 and CDR2 from the germline V gene are SGHRS and YFSETQ. The CDR3 spells CASSANSWAYEQYF. CDR3 DNA: TGCGCCAGCAGCGCAAACTCGTGGGCCTACGAGCAGTACTTC.

This clone was observed once. The chain recombines TRBV19 with TRBJ2-1; D unresolved. Germline CDR1 and CDR2: LNHDA and SQIVND (reference sequence). V lost 2 bases, J lost 7 bases, and 9 bases lay in between. CDR3 length: 13 residues. Here the CDR3 reads CASSIIAGNEQFF. As DNA, the CDR3 is TGTGCCAGTAGTATAATAGCCGGGAATGAGCAGTTCTTC.

V usage is TRBV21-1 and J usage is TRBJ2-7. TRBV21-1 is a known pseudogene. The length of the CDR3 is 14 residues. This chain's CDR3 is CASSKGKDSYEQYF. CDR3 DNA: TGTGCCAGCAGCAAAGGTAAGGATTCCTACGAGCAGTACTTC.

The chain combines TRBV5-1 with TRBJ1-1; perhaps TRBD1 as D (5 bases). Germline lookup yields CDR1 SGHRS and CDR2 YFSETQ. The CDR3 contains 14 residues. Trimming left V 4 bases short and J 1 base short, with 11 bases between. The DNA of the CDR3 is TGCGCCAGCAGCGGACAAGTGGAGAACACTGAAGCTTTCTTT. Residues: CASSGQVENTEAFF.

DNA for the CDR3: TGCGCCAGCAGCCAAGAGGGGAACAGGGAGTGGACTGAAGCTTTCTTT. As protein: CASSQEGNREWTEAFF. The chain links TRBV4-1 to TRBJ1-1; weak D call: TRBD1 (6 bases). Germline assignment: CDR1 MGHRA and CDR2 YSYEKL. This CDR3 is 16 amino acids long. V shed 0 bases and J shed 5 bases, with 16 bases lying between them.

The V and J genes are TRBV5-4 and TRBJ1-4; D is perhaps TRBD1 (5 bases). Trimming left V 4 bases short and J 2 bases short, with 12 bases between. This CDR3 region has 15 residues. Germline V gives CDR1 SGHNT, CDR2 YYREEE (reference sequence). The CDR3 DNA follows: TGTGCCAGCAGCGTCATGAGGGGCACTAATGAAAAACTGTTTTTT. It yields the protein CASSVMRGTNEKLFF.

This chain joins TRBV3-1 (or the pseudogene TRBV3-2) and TRBJ2-1; TRBD2 is a possible D gene (6 bases). CDR1 and CDR2 from the germline V gene are LGHDT and YNNKEL (reference sequence). Trimming removed 0 bases from V and 7 bases from J, with 10 bases in between. This CDR3 comprises 14 residues. CDR3 nucleotides: TGTGCCAGCAGCCAAGATCACGGAGGGAATGAGCAGTTCTTC. Protein product: CASSQDHGGNEQFF.

This clone was recorded once. J is TRBJ1-1 and V is TRBV19; 9 nucleotides align to TRBD1. CDR1 is LNHDA and CDR2 is SQIVND in the germline V gene (reference sequence). The length of the CDR3 is 18 residues. Trimming removed 10 bases from V and 5 bases from J; junction bases left unmatched: 23. The CDR3 nucleotides are TGTGCCACAGACCCGGGACAGGGCTCCCAGGACTGGGGGACTGAAGCTTTCTTT. Residues: CATDPGQGSQDWGTEAFF.

This clone is a singleton in its sample. This chain joins TRBV4-2 and TRBJ2-3; 10 bases are a match to TRBD2. Germline V gene lookup returns CDR1 LGHNA and CDR2 YNFKEQ. The CDR3 extends over 17 amino acids. Trimming removed 1 base from V and 6 bases from J; junction bases left unmatched: 10. CDR3 coding DNA: TGTGCCAGCAGCCAAGGGGAGCGGGGGGGCAAATCGGATACGCAGTATTTT. Its protein product is CASSQGERGGKSDTQYF.

The V call is TRBV11-2, the J call TRBJ2-6; D not certain. The germline V and J ends were trimmed by 3 bases and 1 base, with 4 bases remaining between them. The CDR3 contains 14 residues. The V gene's germline CDR1 is SGHAT and CDR2 FQNNGV. The DNA of the CDR3 is TGTGCCAGCAGCTTGGATTCTGGGGCCAACGTCCTGACTTTC. Amino acids: CASSLDSGANVLTF.

About this clone: Other DNA sequences in this sample translate to the same CDR3. This sequence joins TRBV2 and TRBJ1-5; D uncertain. With 8 bases removed from V and 1 base from J, the gap between germline ends came to 6 bases. The CDR3 is 12 amino acids. Per the germline V gene, CDR1 is SNHLY and CDR2 is FYNNEI. CDR3 sequence: CASRRSNQPQHF. The CDR3, as DNA: TGTGCCAGCCGGAGGAGCAATCAGCCCCAGCATTTT.

This chain joins TRBV5-1 and TRBJ2-1; D is ambiguous. Germline V gene data show CDR1 as SGHRS and CDR2 as YFSETQ. The CDR3 length is 15 residues. The V gene lost 4 bases and the J gene lost 7 bases, with 18 bases spanning the gap. The CDR3 nucleotides are TGCGCCAGCAGCGTGGACCCACAACTTCGGAATGAGCAGTTCTTC. Amino acids: CASSVDPQLRNEQFF.

This clone has just a few counts. The gene calls are TRBV4-1 and TRBJ1-5, with D perhaps matching TRBD1 (5 bases). Trimming pared 0 bases from V and 7 bases from J, leaving 7 bases between. The germline CDR1 and CDR2 sequences are MGHRA and YSYEKL. The CDR3 length is 13 residues. CDR3 amino acids: CASSQDRDQPQHF. The CDR3 coding sequence is TGCGCCAGCAGCCAAGATAGGGACCAGCCCCAGCATTTT.

This clone was counted once. J is TRBJ2-1 and V is TRBV6-6; D may match TRBD1 or TRBD2 (6 bases each). In germline, CDR1 is MNHNY, CDR2 SVGAGI (reference sequence). Trimming cost V 6 bases and J 1 base, with 10 bases left between them. This CDR3 region has 14 residues. This CDR3 reads CASSSGASYNEQFF. CDR3 sequence (DNA): TGTGCCAGCAGCTCGGGGGCGTCCTACAATGAGCAGTTCTTC.

The genes are TRBV5-1 and TRBJ2-1, with D possibly matching TRBD2 (6 bases). Trimming shortened V by 3 bases and J by 2 bases, and 15 bases separated the two germline ends. This CDR3 region has 16 residues. Germline V gene sequence: CDR1 SGHRS, CDR2 YFSETQ. In nucleotides, the CDR3 is TGCGCCAGCAGCTCGGGACTCCGTATAACCTACAATGAGCAGTTCTTC. The encoded protein is CASSSGLRITYNEQFF.

V usage is TRBV9 and J usage is TRBJ2-7; 7 bases fit TRBD1. The CDR3 has 14 amino acids. From germline, CDR1 is SGDLS and CDR2 YYNGEE. Germline trimming cut 5 bases from V and 3 bases from J; bases unmatched to any gene: 8. This CDR3 reads CASSLKDRVYEQYF. CDR3 DNA: TGTGCCAGCAGTCTTAAAGACAGGGTCTACGAGCAGTACTTC.

In its sample, this clone was seen once. The CDR3, as DNA: TGCGCCAGCAGCAGCGGGACACCAACCCCTGGCTACACCTTC. Translated: CASSSGTPTPGYTF. The chain employs TRBV5-1 and TRBJ1-2; TRBD1 is a possible D gene (6 bases). Deletions cut 4 bases from V and 7 bases from J, with 17 bases between. CDR1 and CDR2 from the germline V gene are SGHRS and YFSETQ. This CDR3 comprises 14 residues. The full variable domain, with the rest looked up from reference TRBV5-1 and TRBJ1-2, is KAGVTQTPRYLIKTRGQQVTLSCSPISGHRSVSWYQQTPGQGLQFLFEYFSETQRNKGNFPGRFSGRQFSNSRSEMNVSTLELGDSALYLCASSSGTPTPGYTFGSGTRLTVV.

In its sample, this clone was seen once. The J gene is TRBJ2-2, the V gene TRBV11-2; 8 nucleotides match TRBD2. V shed 3 bases and J 0 bases; nucleotides not matched to a gene: 6. In germline, CDR1 is SGHAT, CDR2 FQNNGV. The length of the CDR3 is 17 residues. CDR3 nucleotide sequence: TGTGCCAGCAGCTTTGCCAGCGGGGGCCCGAACACCGGGGAGCTGTTTTTT. The encoded protein is CASSFASGGPNTGELFF.

This chain joins TRBV7-9 and TRBJ2-7; 8 positions match TRBD1. This CDR3 spans 16 amino acids. V was clipped by 1 base and J by 0 bases; unmatched bases: 5. From germline, CDR1 is SEHNR and CDR2 FQNEAQ (reference sequence). The CDR3 protein is CASSLGTGRSSYEQYF. CDR3 coding DNA: TGTGCCAGCAGCTTAGGGACAGGGCGTTCCTCCTACGAGCAGTACTTC.

This chain uses TRBV2 with TRBJ1-1; TRBD1 agrees at 7 bases. V lost 6 bases, J lost 4 bases, and 11 bases stayed unmatched. Germline V CDR1 and CDR2: SNHLY, FYNNEI. The CDR3 spans 15 residues. CDR3 protein: CASSRDRVWGTEAFF. In nucleotides, the CDR3 is TGTGCCAGCAGCCGAGACAGGGTCTGGGGCACTGAAGCTTTCTTT.

This clone was counted only a few times. Other DNA sequences in the same sample also yield this CDR3. V is TRBV5-1 and J is TRBJ2-5, with unresolved D. CDR3 length: 11 residues. CDR1 SGHRS and CDR2 YFSETQ come from the germline V gene. V shed 2 bases and J shed 1 base, with 0 bases lying between them. The CDR3 DNA follows: TGCGCCAGCAGCTTCCAAGAGACCCAGTACTTC. As protein: CASSFQETQYF.

J is TRBJ1-4 and V is TRBV30, with D maybe TRBD1 (6 bases). Deletions cut 3 bases from V and 7 bases from J, with 9 bases between. Germline V CDR1 and CDR2: GTSNPN, SVGIG (reference sequence). The length of the CDR3 is 12 residues. The CDR3 reads CAWSAQGEKLFF. CDR3 in DNA: TGTGCCTGGAGCGCACAGGGTGAAAAACTGTTTTTT.

This chain uses TRBV2 with TRBJ2-7; D is undetermined. The CDR3 has 12 amino acids. The V end was cut by 6 bases, the J end by 11 bases, with 17 bases between. In germline, CDR1 is SNHLY, CDR2 FYNNEI. The CDR3 DNA reads TGTGCCAGCAGAGATCTAGAGAAATTGGAGTACGTC. It is translated as CASRDLEKLEYV.

V and J are TRBV11-2 and TRBJ2-1; the D gene is possibly TRBD2 (6 bases). The CDR3 covers 16 residues. The germline gives CDR1 SGHAT, CDR2 FQNNGV. V was clipped by 5 bases and J by 0 bases, with 14 bases between them. The CDR3 spells CASSRRDSSSYNEQFF. The DNA for the CDR3 is TGTGCCAGCAGCCGACGGGACTCAAGCTCCTACAATGAGCAGTTCTTC.